This entry lists 18 T cell receptor beta chains sequenced from one sample in a study of chemoradiotherapy in HPV16-positive cancers. This table comes from immunoSEQ multiplex PCR, and its TCRdb copy is limited to in-frame clones, with some not included. Found here are 16,000 or so clones, about 73% of them singletons; the top ten hold around 7.6%. The sample was tumor tissue, taken from a patient who underwent chemoradiotherapy. These receptors originate from a human donor with HPV-associated anogenital cancer.

This clone is a singleton in its sample. The V gene is TRBV7-3, the J gene TRBJ2-2; 8 bases are a match to TRBD2. This CDR3 spans 15 amino acids. CDR1 is SGHTA, CDR2 FQGTGA, per germline. V lost 3 bases, J lost 5 bases, and 5 bases stayed unmatched. The CDR3 spells CASSFSGSETGELFF. The CDR3, as DNA: TGTGCCAGCAGCTTCAGCGGGAGTGAGACCGGGGAGCTGTTTTTT.

This clone is judged medium-sized. The chain joins TRBV5-1 to TRBJ1-1; tentative D call: TRBD1 (5 bases). The CDR3 contains 13 residues. Trimming took 4 bases from V and 4 from J, leaving 11 bases between them. Looked up from germline, CDR1 is SGHRS and CDR2 is YFSETQ. The CDR3 sequence is CASSTQGGTEAFF. CDR3 bases: TGCGCCAGCAGCACCCAGGGAGGCACTGAAGCTTTCTTT.

V usage is TRBV5-5 and J usage is TRBJ2-5; 12 bases are shared with TRBD1. Germline V lookup: CDR1 SGHKS, CDR2 YYEKEE (reference sequence). The trim removed 4 bases at V and 5 bases at J, leaving 9 bases unmatched. The CDR3 contains 16 residues. Here the CDR3 reads CASSPPPGQGAETQYF. The DNA for the CDR3 is TGTGCCAGCAGCCCACCACCGGGACAGGGGGCTGAGACCCAGTACTTC.

The V and J genes are TRBV28 and TRBJ2-7; 12 positions agree with TRBD2. The germline V gene has CDR1 MDHEN and CDR2 SYDVKM. With 4 bases clipped from V and 2 bases from J, the junction kept 3 bases outside the gene matches. The CDR3 spans 15 residues. The DNA of the CDR3 is TGTGCCAGCAGTTCCCTAGCGGGGGGGACCTACGAGCAGTACTTC. Protein product: CASSSLAGGTYEQYF.

The J gene is TRBJ2-7, the V gene TRBV9; 7 nucleotides match TRBD1. Germline trimming cut 2 bases from V and 5 bases from J; bases unmatched to any gene: 10. The CDR3 is made up of 15 amino acids. Germline CDR1 reads SGDLS; CDR2 reads YYNGEE. CDR3 protein: CASSVAEQGNDEQYF. As DNA, the CDR3 is TGTGCCAGCAGCGTGGCCGAACAGGGGAACGACGAGCAGTACTTC.

This clone came up a few times. The chain carries TRBV18 and TRBJ1-5, with 8 bases that match TRBD1. CDR3 size: 16 residues. Unmatched junction bases numbered 7, after V lost 4 bases and J lost 2 bases. The germline V gene encodes CDR1 KGHSH and CDR2 LQKENI. For the CDR3, the DNA is TGTGCCAGCTCACGACAGGGGAAATTCGGCAATCAGCCCCAGCATTTT. Residues: CASSRQGKFGNQPQHF.

A few counts support this clone. The chain carries TRBV2 and TRBJ1-6, with D perhaps TRBD1 (5 bases). Between the trimmed V and J ends, which lost 6 bases and 8 bases, there was a span of 8 bases. CDR1 and CDR2 from the germline V gene are SNHLY and FYNNEI. The CDR3 is made up of 12 amino acids. CDR3: CASSRGDSPLHF. CDR3 in DNA: TGTGCCAGCAGCCGAGGGGATTCACCCCTCCACTTT. The variable domain in full, with the rest retrieved from reference TRBV2 and TRBJ1-6, is EPEVTQTPSHQVTQMGQEVILRCVPISNHLYFYWYRQILGQKVEFLVSFYNNEISEKSEIFDDQFSVERPDGSNFTLKIRSTKLEDSAMYFCASSRGDSPLHFGNGTRLTVT.

V usage is TRBV9 and J usage is TRBJ2-1, with a possible D match to TRBD2 (7 bases). Germline V gene sequence: CDR1 SGDLS, CDR2 YYNGEE. This CDR3 comprises 13 residues. V lost 7 bases and J lost 1, with 9 bases in between. CDR3 region: CASEGGSYNEQFF. CDR3 bases: TGTGCCAGCGAGGGGGGGTCCTACAATGAGCAGTTCTTC.

The rearrangement links TRBV7-9 to TRBJ1-2; TRBD1 matches 9 bases. The CDR3 is 13 amino acids. CDR1 is SEHNR, CDR2 FQNEAQ, per germline (reference sequence). Trimming cost V 3 bases and J 8 bases; bases outside gene matches: 4. The CDR3 bases are TGTGCCAGCAGCTTTACAGGGGGCGCAGGCTACACCTTC. Translating it yields CASSFTGGAGYTF.

The CDR3 loop reads CASSLSGTAAATNEKLFF. CDR3 nucleotides: TGTGCCAGCAGCCTTTCCGGGACAGCAGCGGCAACTAATGAAAAACTGTTTTTT. V gene TRBV7-9 combines with J gene TRBJ1-4, with 7 positions matching TRBD1. Germline assignment: CDR1 SEHNR and CDR2 FQNEAQ (reference sequence). J was trimmed by 0 bases and V by 5 bases; bases with no gene match: 12. The length of the CDR3 is 18 residues.

This chain links TRBV27 with TRBJ2-1; D unclear. The ends were cut back, 2 bases at V and 2 bases at J, with 10 bases in the middle. This CDR3 has 15 residues. Germline CDR1 and CDR2: MNHEY and SMNVEV (reference sequence). The CDR3 loop is CASSLGLDPYNEQFF. The CDR3 DNA is TGTGCCAGCAGTTTAGGCCTAGATCCCTACAATGAGCAGTTCTTC.

The chain links TRBV18 to TRBJ2-1; 12 nucleotides agree with TRBD1. The CDR3 is 16 amino acids. After removal of 2 bases from V and 6 bases from J, the junction contained 5 bases not matched to a gene. Germline assignment: CDR1 KGHSH and CDR2 LQKENI. CDR3 loop: CASSPMSGQGANEQFF. In nucleotides, the CDR3 is TGTGCCAGCTCACCAATGTCGGGACAGGGGGCCAATGAGCAGTTCTTC.

J is TRBJ2-5 and V is TRBV6-6; D may be TRBD2 (6 bases). The V and J ends lost 8 bases and 3 bases respectively, with 22 bases between them. The length of the CDR3 is 16 residues. Germline V gives CDR1 MNHNY, CDR2 SVGAGI (reference sequence). CDR3 sequence: CASGAGGREDKETQYF. The CDR3 region has the DNA TGTGCCAGCGGGGCAGGAGGGAGAGAGGATAAAGAGACCCAGTACTTC.

This clone was seen a single time. This likely comes from a read error, as the CDR3 has no conserved phenylalanine or tryptophan at its end. The limits of the CDR3 on the DNA are not certain, so only TCRdb's listed CDR3 is given. This rearrangement joins TRBV11-2 to TRBJ1-2. The CDR3 length equals 12 residues, ends included. The germline V gene encodes CDR1 SGHAT and CDR2 FQNNGV. CDR3 amino acids: CASSEGSLAARL.

Comment on this clone: This same CDR3 is encoded by further DNA sequences in the sample. V is TRBV7-2 and J is TRBJ2-2; D uncertain. The CDR3 covers 13 residues. The V gene lost 3 bases and the J gene lost 1 base, with 3 bases spanning the gap. The germline gives CDR1 SGHTA, CDR2 FQGNSA. The CDR3 reads CASSFLNTGELFF. The DNA for the CDR3 is TGTGCCAGCAGCTTTCTGAACACCGGGGAGCTGTTTTTT.

The V call is TRBV2, the J call TRBJ2-5; D not certain. Between the trimmed V and J ends, which lost 4 bases and 5 bases, there was a span of 5 bases. The CDR3 length is 11 residues. CDR1 is SNHLY and CDR2 is FYNNEI in the germline V gene. The CDR3 loop is CASSVSETQYF. The CDR3 coding sequence is TGTGCCAGCAGTGTCAGCGAGACCCAGTACTTC.

This clone rates as medium-sized. The chain employs TRBV19 and TRBJ1-5; D not certain. The CDR3 length is 14 residues. Germline V gene lookup returns CDR1 LNHDA and CDR2 SQIVND (reference sequence). Trimming pared 6 bases from V and 3 bases from J, leaving 12 bases between. The DNA of the CDR3 is TGTGCCAGTAGCCGACGAGAGGACAATCAGCCCCAGCATTTT. Encoded protein: CASSRREDNQPQHF.

The chain carries TRBV5-1 and TRBJ2-7; 9 bases map to TRBD1. The CDR3 length is 16 residues. Germline loops: CDR1 SGHRS, CDR2 YFSETQ. With V trimmed by 1 base and J by 4 bases, 9 bases remained unmatched. In DNA form, the CDR3 reads TGCGCCAGCAGCTTGAATTGGGGACAGGGACGGTACGAGCAGTACTTC. It specifies CASSLNWGQGRYEQYF.